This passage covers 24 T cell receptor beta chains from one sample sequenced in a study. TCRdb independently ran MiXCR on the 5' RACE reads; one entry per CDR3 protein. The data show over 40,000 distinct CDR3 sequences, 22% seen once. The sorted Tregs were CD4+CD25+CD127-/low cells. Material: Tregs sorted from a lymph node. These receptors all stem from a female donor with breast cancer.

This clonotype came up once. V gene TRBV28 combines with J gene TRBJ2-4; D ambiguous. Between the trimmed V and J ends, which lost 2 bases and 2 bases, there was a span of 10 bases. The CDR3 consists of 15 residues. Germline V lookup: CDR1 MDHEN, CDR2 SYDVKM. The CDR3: CASSLIRASKNIQYF. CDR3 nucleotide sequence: TGTGCCAGCAGTTTAATACGAGCGTCCAAAAACATTCAGTACTTC.

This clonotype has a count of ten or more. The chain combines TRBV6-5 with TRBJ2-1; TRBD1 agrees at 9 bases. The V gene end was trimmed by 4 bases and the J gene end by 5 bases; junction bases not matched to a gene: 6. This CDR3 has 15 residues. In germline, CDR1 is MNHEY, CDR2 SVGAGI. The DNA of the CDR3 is TGTGCCAGCAGTTTTCCGGGACAGGGCAACAATGAGCAGTTCTTC. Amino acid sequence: CASSFPGQGNNEQFF.

For the CDR3, the DNA is TGTGCCTGCTTAGCGGGGGGGATTGTCACAGATACGCAGTATTTT. Translation gives CACLAGGIVTDTQYF. The chain recombines TRBV30 with TRBJ2-3; 11 positions agree with TRBD2. Trimming cost V 6 bases and J 2 bases; bases outside gene matches: 7. This CDR3 is 15 amino acids long. The V gene's germline CDR1 is GTSNPN and CDR2 SVGIG (reference sequence).

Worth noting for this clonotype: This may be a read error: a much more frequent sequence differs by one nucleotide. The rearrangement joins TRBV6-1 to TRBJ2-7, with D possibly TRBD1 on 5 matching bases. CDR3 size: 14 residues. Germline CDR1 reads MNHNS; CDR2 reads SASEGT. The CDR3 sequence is CTSKQTTVAYEQYF. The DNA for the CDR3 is TGTACCAGCAAGCAAACGACAGTAGCCTACGAGCAGTACTTC.

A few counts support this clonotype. Here the CDR3 DNA reads TGCAGTGCTAACTCGGGACAGGACGACTACAATGAGCAGTTCTTC. It yields the protein CSANSGQDDYNEQFF. The chain carries TRBV20-1 and TRBJ2-1; 8 bases agree with TRBD1. CDR3 length: 15 residues. With V trimmed by 4 bases and J by 3 bases, 8 bases remained unmatched. Germline-derived CDR1 and CDR2 are DFQATT and SNEGSKA (reference sequence).

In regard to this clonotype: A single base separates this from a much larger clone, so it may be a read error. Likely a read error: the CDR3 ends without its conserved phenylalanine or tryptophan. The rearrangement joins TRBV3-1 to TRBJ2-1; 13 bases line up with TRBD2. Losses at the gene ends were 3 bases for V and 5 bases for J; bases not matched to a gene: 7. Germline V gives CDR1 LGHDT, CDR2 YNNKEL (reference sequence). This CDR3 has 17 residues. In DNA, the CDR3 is TGTGCCAGCAGCCAGGGCCCAGGACTAGCGGGGGACAATGAGCAGTTCTCC. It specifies CASSQGPGLAGDNEQFS.

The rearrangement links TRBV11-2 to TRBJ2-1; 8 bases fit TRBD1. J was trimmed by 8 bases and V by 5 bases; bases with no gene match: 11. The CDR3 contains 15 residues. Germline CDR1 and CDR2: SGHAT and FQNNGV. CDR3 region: CASSLGTGGLDEQFF. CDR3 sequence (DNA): TGTGCCAGCAGCCTAGGGACAGGAGGGCTCGATGAGCAGTTCTTC.

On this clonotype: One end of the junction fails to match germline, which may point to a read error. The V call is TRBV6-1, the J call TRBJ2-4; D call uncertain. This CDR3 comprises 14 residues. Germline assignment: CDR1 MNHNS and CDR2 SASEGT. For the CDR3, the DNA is TGTACCAGCAGTGAATCGCCGGCCAAAAACATTCAGTACTTC. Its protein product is CTSSESPAKNIQYF.

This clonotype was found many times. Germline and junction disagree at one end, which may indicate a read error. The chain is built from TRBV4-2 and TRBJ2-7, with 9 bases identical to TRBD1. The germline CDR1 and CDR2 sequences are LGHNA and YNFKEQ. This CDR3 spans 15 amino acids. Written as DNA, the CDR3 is TGTGCCAGCACCCAACAGACAGGGGGTTCCTACGAGCAGTACTTC. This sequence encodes CASTQQTGGSYEQYF.

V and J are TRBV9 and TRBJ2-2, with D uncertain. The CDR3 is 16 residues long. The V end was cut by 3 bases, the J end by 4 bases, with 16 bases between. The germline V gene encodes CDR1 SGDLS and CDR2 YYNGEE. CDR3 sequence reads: CASSGGPQPATGELFF. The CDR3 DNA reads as TGTGCCAGCAGCGGAGGACCTCAGCCGGCCACCGGGGAGCTGTTTTTT.

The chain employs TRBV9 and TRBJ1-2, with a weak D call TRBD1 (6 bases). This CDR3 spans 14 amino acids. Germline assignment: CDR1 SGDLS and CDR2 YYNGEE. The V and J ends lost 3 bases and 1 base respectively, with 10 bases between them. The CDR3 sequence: CASSGGPHNYGYTF. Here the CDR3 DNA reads TGTGCCAGCAGCGGGGGGCCGCATAACTATGGCTACACCTTC. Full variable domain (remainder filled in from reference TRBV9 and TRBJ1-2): DSGVTQTPKHLITATGQRVTLRCSPRSGDLSVYWYQQSLDQGLQFLIQYYNGEERAKGNILERFSAQQFPDLHSELNLSSLELGDSALYFCASSGGPHNYGYTFGSGTRLTVV.

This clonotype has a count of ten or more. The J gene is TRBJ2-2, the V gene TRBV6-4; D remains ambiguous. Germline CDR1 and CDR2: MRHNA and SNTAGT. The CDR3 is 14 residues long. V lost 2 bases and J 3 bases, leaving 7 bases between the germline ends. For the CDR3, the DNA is TGTGCCAGCAGTGACGGGCGAGACACCGGGGAGCTGTTTTTT. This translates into CASSDGRDTGELFF.

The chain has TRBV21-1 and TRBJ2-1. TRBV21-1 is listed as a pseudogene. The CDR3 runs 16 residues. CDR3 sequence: CACSKWCGSSYNEQFF. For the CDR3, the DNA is TGTGCCTGCAGCAAATGGTGCGGGAGTTCCTACAATGAGCAGTTCTTC.

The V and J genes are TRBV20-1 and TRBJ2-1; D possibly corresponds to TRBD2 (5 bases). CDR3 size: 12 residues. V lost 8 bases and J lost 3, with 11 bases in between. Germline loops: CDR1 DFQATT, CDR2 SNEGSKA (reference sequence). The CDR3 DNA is TGCAGTACACGGGGTCTCTACAATGAGCAGTTCTTC. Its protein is CSTRGLYNEQFF.

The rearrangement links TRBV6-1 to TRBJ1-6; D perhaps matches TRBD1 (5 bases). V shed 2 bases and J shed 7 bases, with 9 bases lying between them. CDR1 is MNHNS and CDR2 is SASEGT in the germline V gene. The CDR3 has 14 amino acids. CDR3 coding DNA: TGTGCCAGCAGTGAACAGGAGGGGAATTCACCCCTCCACTTT. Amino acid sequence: CASSEQEGNSPLHF.

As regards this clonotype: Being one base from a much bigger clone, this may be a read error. As DNA, the CDR3 is TGTACCAGCAGCTTCGGGGGCGTGAACACTGAAGCTTTCTTT. It is translated as CTSSFGGVNTEAFF. This chain links TRBV7-9 with TRBJ1-1; the D gene is possibly TRBD1 (6 bases). Germline loops: CDR1 SEHNR, CDR2 FQNEAQ (reference sequence). This CDR3 is built from 14 residues.

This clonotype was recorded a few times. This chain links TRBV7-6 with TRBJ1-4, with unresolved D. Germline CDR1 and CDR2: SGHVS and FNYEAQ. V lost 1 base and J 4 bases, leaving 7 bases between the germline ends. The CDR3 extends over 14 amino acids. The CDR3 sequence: CASSLGQRNEKLFF. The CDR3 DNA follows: TGTGCCAGCAGCTTAGGGCAGCGTAATGAAAAACTGTTTTTT.

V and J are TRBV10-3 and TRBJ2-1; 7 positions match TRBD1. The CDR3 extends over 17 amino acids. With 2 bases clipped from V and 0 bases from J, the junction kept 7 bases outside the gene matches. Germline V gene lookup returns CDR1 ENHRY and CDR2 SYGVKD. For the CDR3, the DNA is TGTGCCATCAGTGAGCCGGTGGGACAGAGCTCCTACAATGAGCAGTTCTTC. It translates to CAISEPVGQSSYNEQFF.

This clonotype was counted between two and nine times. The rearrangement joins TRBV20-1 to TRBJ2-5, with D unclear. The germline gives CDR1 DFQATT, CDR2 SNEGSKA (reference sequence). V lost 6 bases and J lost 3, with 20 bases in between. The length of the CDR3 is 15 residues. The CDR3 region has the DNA TGCAGTGCCCCAGCACAGTGGCGACCGAAAGAGACCCAGTACTTC. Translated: CSAPAQWRPKETQYF.

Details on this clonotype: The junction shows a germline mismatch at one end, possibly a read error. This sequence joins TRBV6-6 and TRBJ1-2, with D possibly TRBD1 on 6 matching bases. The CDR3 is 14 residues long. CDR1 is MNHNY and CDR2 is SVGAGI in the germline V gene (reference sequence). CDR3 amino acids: CASSSAQGYYGSTF. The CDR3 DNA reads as TGTGCCAGCAGTTCCGCTCAGGGGTACTATGGCTCCACCTTC.

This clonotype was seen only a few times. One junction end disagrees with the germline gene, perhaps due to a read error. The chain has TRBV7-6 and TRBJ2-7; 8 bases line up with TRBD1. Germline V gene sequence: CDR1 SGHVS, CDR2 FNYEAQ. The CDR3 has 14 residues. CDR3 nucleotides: TGTACCAGCAGCTTAGGGGGACAGGCCTACGAGCAGTACTTC. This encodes CTSSLGGQAYEQYF.

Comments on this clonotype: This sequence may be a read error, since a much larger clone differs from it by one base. For the CDR3, the DNA is TGCGCCAGCGGCCTCGACGGGGTTGGCACTGAAGCTTTCTTT. Protein product: CASGLDGVGTEAFF. This rearrangement joins TRBV5-1 to TRBJ1-1, with D hard to call. V lost 7 bases to trimming and J lost 4 bases, with 17 bases between them. The CDR3 sequence is 14 residues long. Germline CDR1 is SGHRS and CDR2 is YFSETQ.

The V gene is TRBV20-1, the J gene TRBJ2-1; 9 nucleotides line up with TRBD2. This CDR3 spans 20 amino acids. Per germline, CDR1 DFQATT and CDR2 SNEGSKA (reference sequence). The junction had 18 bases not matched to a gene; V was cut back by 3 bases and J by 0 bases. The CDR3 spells CSASPDRWTSDMSSYNEQFF. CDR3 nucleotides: TGCAGTGCTAGCCCTGACCGATGGACTAGCGACATGAGCTCCTACAATGAGCAGTTCTTC.

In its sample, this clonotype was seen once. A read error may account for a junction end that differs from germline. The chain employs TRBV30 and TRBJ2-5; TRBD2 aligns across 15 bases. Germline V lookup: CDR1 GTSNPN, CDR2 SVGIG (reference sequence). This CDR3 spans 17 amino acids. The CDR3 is CAWTWTSGRACGETQCF. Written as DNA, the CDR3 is TGTGCCTGGACCTGGACTAGCGGGAGGGCCTGCGGTGAGACCCAGTGCTTC.